This T cell receptor (beta chain) was recorded in a study of regulatory T cells in long-lasting Graves disease. This CDR3 region has 13 residues. CDR1 SNHLY and CDR2 FYNNEI come from the germline V gene. Building of the TCR beta libraries involved iRepertoire HTBI primers and Arm-PCR of CDR3 regions. TCRdb independently ran MiXCR on the multiplex PCR reads; one entry per CDR3 protein. The sample yields over 500,000 distinct CDR3 sequences, about 16% seen once. Documented time point: newly diagnosed GD, antithyroid drugs for less than 3 months. Generation of the TCR library employed RNA extracted from PBMCs. At least ten counts were recorded for this clonotype. One junction end does not reproduce the germline sequence, and a read error may be involved. The sample also formed part of further work on T cells in Graves' hyperthyroidism and ophthalmopathy.

This material consisted of peripheral blood mononuclear cells (PBMCs), taken at new diagnosis, from a patient treated with antithyroid drugs. V gene TRBV2 combines with J gene TRBJ2-7; 7 nucleotides align to TRBD2. The sequence derives from a young man with Graves disease. CDR3 sequence reads: CASSEESGGRSTF. Written as DNA, the CDR3 is TGTGCCAGCAGTGAGGAGTCGGGAGGACGATCCACCTTC.